This TCR beta chain was sequenced in a study of blood T cells in healthy people across ages. General study results and limits: There was a strong correlation between TCR beta diversity and naive T cell percentage. Unsorted PBMCs prevented conclusive naive versus antigen-experienced comparison.

CDR1 DFQATT and CDR2 SNEGSKA come from the germline V gene (reference sequence). Trimming took 3 bases from V and 3 from J, leaving 15 bases between them. This CDR3 contains 15 residues. A note on this clonotype: Its antigen is undetermined.

Primers used in a second PCR of about 7 to 12 cycles were a sample-barcoded 5' primer and a J-beta primer mix. TCRdb reprocessed the 5' RACE reads with MiXCR, giving one entry per CDR3 protein. The sample records around 1,700,000 distinct CDR3 sequences, under 30% being singletons. The sample consisted of blood. V gene TRBV20-1 combines with J gene TRBJ1-5; a possible D gene is TRBD1 (5 bases). The receptor's source is a woman under 40 in good health. CDR3 sequence reads: CSASVARGTNQPQHF. The CDR3 DNA is TGCAGTGCTAGTGTCGCGCGAGGGACCAATCAGCCCCAGCATTTT.